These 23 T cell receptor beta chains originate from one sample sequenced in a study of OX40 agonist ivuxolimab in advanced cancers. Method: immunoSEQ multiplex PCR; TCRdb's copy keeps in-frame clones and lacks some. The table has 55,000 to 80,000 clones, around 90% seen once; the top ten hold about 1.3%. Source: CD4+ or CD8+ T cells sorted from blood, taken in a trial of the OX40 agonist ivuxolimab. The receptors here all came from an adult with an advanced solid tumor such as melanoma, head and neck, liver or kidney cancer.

CDR3 region: CASSGTVQSTGELFF. The CDR3 nucleotides are TGTGCCAGCAGCGGGACGGTACAGAGCACCGGGGAGCTGTTTTTT. V and J are TRBV11-2 and TRBJ2-2, with D possibly being TRBD1 or TRBD2 (5 bases each). Trimming took off 5 bases at V and 4 bases at J, with 14 bases between the two ends. From germline, CDR1 is SGHAT and CDR2 FQNNGV. The CDR3 loop spans 15 amino acids. The entire variable domain, with the rest obtained from reference TRBV11-2 and TRBJ2-2, is as follows: EAGVAQSPRYKIIEKRQSVAFWCNPISGHATLYWYQQILGQGPKLLIQFQNNGVVDDSQLPKDRFSAERLKGVDSTLKIQPAKLEDSAVYLCASSGTVQSTGELFFGEGSRLTVL.

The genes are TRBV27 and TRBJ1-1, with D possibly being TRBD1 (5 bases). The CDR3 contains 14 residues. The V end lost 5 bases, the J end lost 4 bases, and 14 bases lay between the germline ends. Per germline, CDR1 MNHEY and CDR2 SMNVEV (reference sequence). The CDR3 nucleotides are TGTGCCAGCAGTCCAGGGACCGGAGGCACTGAAGCTTTCTTT. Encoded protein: CASSPGTGGTEAFF.

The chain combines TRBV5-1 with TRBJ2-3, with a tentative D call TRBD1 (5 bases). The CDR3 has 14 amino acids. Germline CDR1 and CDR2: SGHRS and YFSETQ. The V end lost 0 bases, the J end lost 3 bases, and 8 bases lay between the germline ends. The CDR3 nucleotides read TGCGCCAGCAGCTTGGAGGGGCCAACAGATACGCAGTATTTT. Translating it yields CASSLEGPTDTQYF. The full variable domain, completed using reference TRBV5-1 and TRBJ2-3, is KAGVTQTPRYLIKTRGQQVTLSCSPISGHRSVSWYQQTPGQGLQFLFEYFSETQRNKGNFPGRFSGRQFSNSRSEMNVSTLELGDSALYLCASSLEGPTDTQYFGPGTRLTVL.

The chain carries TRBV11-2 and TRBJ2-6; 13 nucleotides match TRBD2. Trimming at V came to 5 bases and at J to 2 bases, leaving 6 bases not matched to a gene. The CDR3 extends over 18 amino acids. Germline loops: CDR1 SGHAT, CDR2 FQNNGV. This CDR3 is CASSPGLAGNAGANVLTF. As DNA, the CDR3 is TGTGCCAGCAGCCCGGGACTAGCGGGGAACGCTGGGGCCAACGTCCTGACTTTC.

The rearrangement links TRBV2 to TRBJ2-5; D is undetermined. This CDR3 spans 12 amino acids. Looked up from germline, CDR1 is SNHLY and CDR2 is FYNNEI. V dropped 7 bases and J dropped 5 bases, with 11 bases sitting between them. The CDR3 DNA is TGTGCCAGCATGGAGTTTTCGGAGACCCAGTACTTC. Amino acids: CASMEFSETQYF.

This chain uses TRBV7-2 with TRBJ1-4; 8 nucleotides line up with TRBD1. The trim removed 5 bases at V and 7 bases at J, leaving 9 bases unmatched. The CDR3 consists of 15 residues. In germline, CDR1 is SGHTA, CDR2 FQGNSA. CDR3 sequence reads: CASSPHRGEGEKLFF. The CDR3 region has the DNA TGTGCCAGCAGCCCCCACAGGGGGGAAGGTGAAAAACTGTTTTTT.

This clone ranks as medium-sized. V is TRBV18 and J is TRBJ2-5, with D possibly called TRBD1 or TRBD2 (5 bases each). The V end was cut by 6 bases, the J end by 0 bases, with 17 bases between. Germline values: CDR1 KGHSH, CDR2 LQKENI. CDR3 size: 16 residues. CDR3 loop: CASSPDGAPYQETQYF. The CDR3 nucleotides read TGTGCCAGCTCTCCCGACGGGGCGCCGTACCAAGAGACCCAGTACTTC.

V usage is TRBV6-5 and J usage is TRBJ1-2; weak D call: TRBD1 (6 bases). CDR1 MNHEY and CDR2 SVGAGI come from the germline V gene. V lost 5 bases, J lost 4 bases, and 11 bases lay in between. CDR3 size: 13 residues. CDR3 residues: CASSIQGRYGYTF. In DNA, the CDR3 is TGTGCCAGCAGTATACAGGGACGCTATGGCTACACCTTC.

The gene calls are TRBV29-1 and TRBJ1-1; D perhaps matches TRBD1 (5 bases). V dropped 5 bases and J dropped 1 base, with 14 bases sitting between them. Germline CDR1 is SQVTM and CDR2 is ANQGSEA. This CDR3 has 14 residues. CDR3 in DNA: TGCAGCGTTCGGACAAACCCAGGGAACACTGAAGCTTTCTTT. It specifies CSVRTNPGNTEAFF.

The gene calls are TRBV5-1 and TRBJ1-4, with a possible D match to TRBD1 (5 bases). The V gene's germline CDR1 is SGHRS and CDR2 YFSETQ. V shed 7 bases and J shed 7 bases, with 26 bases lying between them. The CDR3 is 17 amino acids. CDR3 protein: CASWGARALKLVEKLFF. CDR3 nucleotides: TGCGCCAGCTGGGGAGCCAGGGCCCTCAAGTTAGTTGAAAAACTGTTTTTT.

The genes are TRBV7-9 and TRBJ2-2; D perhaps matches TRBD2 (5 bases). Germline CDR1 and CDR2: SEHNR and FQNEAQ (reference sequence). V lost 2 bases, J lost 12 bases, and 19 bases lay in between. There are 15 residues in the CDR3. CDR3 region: CASSLRGGEDYQLFF. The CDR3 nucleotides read TGTGCCAGCAGCTTAAGAGGAGGAGAGGATTACCAGCTGTTTTTT.

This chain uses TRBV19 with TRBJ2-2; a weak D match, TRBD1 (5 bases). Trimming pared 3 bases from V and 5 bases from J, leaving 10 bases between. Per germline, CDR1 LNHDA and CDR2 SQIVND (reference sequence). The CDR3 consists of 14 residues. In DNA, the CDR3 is TGTGCCAGTAGTATGGAAAGGGGAACCGGGGAGCTGTTTTTT. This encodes CASSMERGTGELFF.

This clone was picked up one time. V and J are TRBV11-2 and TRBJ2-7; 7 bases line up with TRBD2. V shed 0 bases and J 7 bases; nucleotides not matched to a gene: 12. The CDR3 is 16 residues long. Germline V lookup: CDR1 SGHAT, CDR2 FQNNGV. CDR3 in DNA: TGTGCCAGCAGCTTAGATGGCCGACTTGAGGGAGGGGAGCAGTACTTC. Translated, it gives CASSLDGRLEGGEQYF.

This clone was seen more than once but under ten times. CDR3 loop: CASSPSDAAQPQHF. The CDR3 DNA follows: TGTGCCAGCAGTCCCTCCGACGCAGCGCAGCCCCAGCATTTT. The V gene is TRBV6-6, the J gene TRBJ1-5, with D uncertain. The CDR3 has 14 amino acids. CDR1 and CDR2 from the germline V gene are MNHNY and SVGAGI (reference sequence). With 5 bases removed from V and 7 bases from J, the gap between germline ends came to 15 bases.

CDR3 residues: CASSHIRGGGHNEQFF. The CDR3 DNA sequence: TGTGCCAGCAGCCACATCAGGGGAGGAGGGCACAATGAGCAGTTCTTC. J is TRBJ2-1 and V is TRBV7-2, with D possibly called TRBD1 or TRBD2 (6 bases each). This CDR3 region has 16 residues. Germline V gene sequence: CDR1 SGHTA, CDR2 FQGNSA. V was pared by 5 bases and J by 5 bases, with 19 bases between.

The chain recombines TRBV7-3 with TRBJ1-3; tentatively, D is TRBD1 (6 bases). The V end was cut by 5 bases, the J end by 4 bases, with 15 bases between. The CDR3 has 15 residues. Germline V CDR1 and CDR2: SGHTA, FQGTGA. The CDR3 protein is CASSPKGGTGNTIYF. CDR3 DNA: TGTGCCAGCAGCCCAAAGGGAGGGACAGGAAACACCATATATTTT. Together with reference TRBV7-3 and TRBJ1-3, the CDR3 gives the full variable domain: GAGVSQTPSNKVTEKGKYVELRCDPISGHTALYWYRQSLGQGPEFLIYFQGTGAADDSGLPNDRFFAVRPEGSVSTLKIQRTERGDSAVYLCASSPKGGTGNTIYFGEGSWLTVV.

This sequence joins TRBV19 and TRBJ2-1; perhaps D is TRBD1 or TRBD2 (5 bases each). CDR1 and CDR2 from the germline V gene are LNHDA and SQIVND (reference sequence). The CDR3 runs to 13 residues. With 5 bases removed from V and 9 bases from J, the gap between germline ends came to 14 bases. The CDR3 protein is CASSRLVGGEQFF. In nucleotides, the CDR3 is TGTGCCAGTAGTCGGCTTGTTGGGGGTGAGCAGTTCTTC.

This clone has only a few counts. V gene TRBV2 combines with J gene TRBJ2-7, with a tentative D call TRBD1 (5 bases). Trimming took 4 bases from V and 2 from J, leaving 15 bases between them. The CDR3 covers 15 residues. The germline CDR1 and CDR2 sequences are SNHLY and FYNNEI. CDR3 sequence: CASSGGQGPPYEQYF. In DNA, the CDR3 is TGTGCCAGCAGTGGAGGCCAGGGCCCCCCCTACGAGCAGTACTTC. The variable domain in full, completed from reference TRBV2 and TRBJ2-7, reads EPEVTQTPSHQVTQMGQEVILRCVPISNHLYFYWYRQILGQKVEFLVSFYNNEISEKSEIFDDQFSVERPDGSNFTLKIRSTKLEDSAMYFCASSGGQGPPYEQYFGPGTRLTVT.

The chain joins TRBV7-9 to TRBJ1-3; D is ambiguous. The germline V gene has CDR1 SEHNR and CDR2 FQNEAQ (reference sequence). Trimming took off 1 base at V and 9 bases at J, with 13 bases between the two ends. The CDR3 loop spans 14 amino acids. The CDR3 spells CASSLEAGLATIYF. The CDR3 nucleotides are TGTGCCAGCAGCTTAGAGGCCGGGCTGGCCACCATATATTTT.

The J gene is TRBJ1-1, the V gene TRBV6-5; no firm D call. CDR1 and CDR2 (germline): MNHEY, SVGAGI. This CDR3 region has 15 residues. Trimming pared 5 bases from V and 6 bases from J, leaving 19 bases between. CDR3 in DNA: TGTGCCAGCAGTGCCCTCCGGACGGGTATACCTGAAGCTTTCTTT. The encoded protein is CASSALRTGIPEAFF.

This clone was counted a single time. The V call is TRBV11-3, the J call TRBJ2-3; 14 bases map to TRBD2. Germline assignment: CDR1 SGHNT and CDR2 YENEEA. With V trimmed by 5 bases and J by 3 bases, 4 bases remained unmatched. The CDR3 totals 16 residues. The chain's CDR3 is CASSQTSGRGTDTQYF. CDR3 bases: TGTGCCAGCAGCCAGACTAGCGGGAGGGGTACAGATACGCAGTATTTT.

The CDR3 loop reads CASSLYGAGSQETQYF. The CDR3 nucleotides are TGTGCCAGCAGCTTATATGGGGCAGGTTCACAAGAGACCCAGTACTTC. The rearrangement links TRBV7-9 to TRBJ2-5; possible D gene TRBD1, 5 bases. V gave up 2 bases and J gave up 2 bases, with 15 bases separating them. Germline CDR1 is SEHNR and CDR2 is FQNEAQ (reference sequence). The CDR3 spans 16 residues. The full variable domain, in which reference TRBV7-9 and TRBJ2-5 provide the parts outside the CDR3, is DTGVSQNPRHKITKRGQNVTFRCDPISEHNRLYWYRQTLGQGPEFLTYFQNEAQLEKSRLLSDRFSAERPKGSFSTLEIQRTEQGDSAMYLCASSLYGAGSQETQYFGPGTRLLVL.

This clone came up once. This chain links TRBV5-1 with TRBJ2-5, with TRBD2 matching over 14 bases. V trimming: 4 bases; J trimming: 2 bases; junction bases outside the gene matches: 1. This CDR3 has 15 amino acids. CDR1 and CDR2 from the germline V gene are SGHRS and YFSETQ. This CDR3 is CASSGTSGRQETQYF. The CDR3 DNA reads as TGCGCCAGCAGCGGGACTAGCGGGAGACAAGAGACCCAGTACTTC.